This entry lists 17 T cell receptor beta chains sequenced from one sample in a study of CD8 T cells in Susac syndrome (dated by TCRdb to the late 2010s). Receptor libraries were prepared by the immunoSEQ multiplex PCR assay. RNA was extracted using the RNeasy kit, and about 0.45 to 1 ug of the RNA was reverse transcribed with random hexamers. Starting from the raw public reads, TCRdb applied fastp trimming at Q25, assembled clones with MiXCR and retained in-frame beta chains. Rows with one shared CDR3 protein collapse into an entry with the most common genes and DNA. The sample has 73,000 or so distinct CDR3 sequences on record, about 95% of them singletons. The ten largest clones take up roughly 0.42% of the sample. Input material: CD8+ T cells from PBMCs. The receptors derive from a human donor with multiple sclerosis.

V is TRBV27 and J is TRBJ2-1, with no clear D. V was cut by 2 bases and J by 0 bases, with 17 bases left in between. Germline CDR1 and CDR2: MNHEY and SMNVEV (reference sequence). The CDR3 has 18 amino acids. The CDR3 sequence is CASSLGVGFTSSYNEQFF. As DNA, the CDR3 is TGTGCCAGCAGTTTAGGGGTCGGCTTCACGAGCTCCTACAATGAGCAGTTCTTC.

The chain links TRBV27 to TRBJ2-5, with TRBD1 identical over 11 bases. V gave up 4 bases and J gave up 4 bases; unmatched junction bases: 11. The CDR3 totals 17 residues. The germline V gene encodes CDR1 MNHEY and CDR2 SMNVEV (reference sequence). Here the CDR3 reads CASSSGTGTGGAETQYF. The CDR3 nucleotides are TGTGCCAGCAGTTCGGGAACCGGGACAGGGGGTGCAGAGACCCAGTACTTC.

The chain links TRBV29-1 to TRBJ2-5, with a possible D match to TRBD2 (5 bases). CDR3 size: 16 residues. The germline V gene has CDR1 SQVTM and CDR2 ANQGSEA. V gave up 2 bases and J gave up 2 bases, with 18 bases separating them. In DNA, the CDR3 is TGCAGCGTTGAATCACCGGGATTTACTCCACAAGAGACCCAGTACTTC. Its translation is CSVESPGFTPQETQYF.

As DNA, the CDR3 is TGTGCCAGCGGAAGCTCCTATAATTCACCCCTCCACTTT. The encoded protein is CASGSSYNSPLHF. The chain is built from TRBV6-6 and TRBJ1-6; no definite D call. This CDR3 has 13 residues. V was trimmed by 8 bases and J by 0 bases, leaving 5 bases between them. Germline V CDR1 and CDR2: MNHNY, SVGAGI (reference sequence).

The gene calls are TRBV7-9 and TRBJ2-1; 7 bases line up with TRBD2. The ends lost 5 bases at V and 3 bases at J; junction bases unmatched: 7. The CDR3 is 15 amino acids. Germline CDR1 SEHNR, CDR2 FQNEAQ (reference sequence). The CDR3 here is CASSPPSGNYNEQFF. The CDR3 coding sequence is TGTGCCAGCAGCCCTCCCAGCGGGAACTACAATGAGCAGTTCTTC.

CDR3 nucleotides: TGCAGCGTTGAACAGGGGTCTGGGGCCAACGTCCTGACTTTC. Translating it yields CSVEQGSGANVLTF. This rearrangement joins TRBV29-1 to TRBJ2-6; a possible D gene is TRBD1 (6 bases). Germline V lookup: CDR1 SQVTM, CDR2 ANQGSEA. V was shortened by 2 bases and J by 1 base, with 6 bases between the two germline ends. This CDR3 region has 14 residues.

The V and J genes are TRBV19 and TRBJ1-2; possibly TRBD1 for D (5 bases). Trimming pared 7 bases from V and 4 bases from J, leaving 13 bases between. The germline gives CDR1 LNHDA, CDR2 SQIVND (reference sequence). This CDR3 comprises 13 residues. The CDR3 DNA follows: TGTGCCAGTACCCTCCAGGGAACCTATGGCTACACCTTC. This encodes CASTLQGTYGYTF.

The CDR3 reads CASSPPGLAAYEQYF. The DNA for the CDR3 is TGTGCCAGCAGCCCACCGGGACTAGCGGCCTACGAGCAGTACTTC. The chain links TRBV7-9 to TRBJ2-7; 11 nucleotides agree with TRBD2. The CDR3 has 15 residues. Germline V gives CDR1 SEHNR, CDR2 FQNEAQ (reference sequence). V lost 5 bases and J lost 2; bases outside the gene matches: 5.

This clonotype appeared a single time. This sequence joins TRBV30 and TRBJ1-2; D is unresolved. This CDR3 region has 12 residues. Looked up from germline, CDR1 is GTSNPN and CDR2 is SVGIG (reference sequence). V lost 0 bases to trimming and J lost 10 bases, with 12 bases between them. CDR3 coding DNA: TGTGCCTGGAGTGTATCTTTCGGGGACTACACCTTC. It is translated as CAWSVSFGDYTF.

The J gene is TRBJ2-3, the V gene TRBV7-2; TRBD1 is a possible D gene (6 bases). The CDR3 is made up of 15 amino acids. Germline CDR1 and CDR2: SGHTA and FQGNSA. Between the trimmed V and J ends, which lost 2 bases and 2 bases, there was a span of 11 bases. CDR3 region: CASSLSQGITDTQYF. CDR3 in DNA: TGTGCCAGCAGCTTATCACAGGGAATCACAGATACGCAGTATTTT.

The V call is TRBV4-1, the J call TRBJ2-1, with 8 bases fitting TRBD2. The CDR3 sequence is 16 residues long. Germline assignment: CDR1 MGHRA and CDR2 YSYEKL. V lost 3 bases, J lost 7 bases, and 11 bases stayed unmatched. The chain's CDR3 is CASSQLQTSAGNEQFF. CDR3 in DNA: TGCGCCAGCAGCCAGCTACAGACTAGCGCCGGGAATGAGCAGTTCTTC.

This chain uses TRBV19 with TRBJ1-2; the D gene is possibly TRBD1 (6 bases). This CDR3 has 14 amino acids. Between the trimmed V and J ends, which lost 3 bases and 4 bases, there was a span of 12 bases. The germline gives CDR1 LNHDA, CDR2 SQIVND (reference sequence). CDR3 residues: CASSIFGGPYGYTF. The CDR3 DNA sequence: TGTGCCAGTAGTATTTTCGGGGGCCCCTATGGCTACACCTTC.

The chain has TRBV6-5 and TRBJ2-2; D is unresolved. This CDR3 comprises 16 residues. The V and J ends lost 0 bases and 0 bases respectively, with 8 bases between them. CDR1 and CDR2 from the germline V gene are MNHEY and SVGAGI. Written as DNA, the CDR3 is TGTGCCAGCAGTTACTCCGGCGATTCGAACACCGGGGAGCTGTTTTTT. Translating gives CASSYSGDSNTGELFF.

The V and J genes are TRBV7-9 and TRBJ1-2; D unresolved. V was cut by 1 base and J by 5 bases, with 14 bases left in between. Germline-derived CDR1 and CDR2 are SEHNR and FQNEAQ (reference sequence). The CDR3 runs to 15 residues. The CDR3 coding sequence is TGTGCCAGCAGCTTAGTAAGCTCGCCTTATTATGGCTACACCTTC. This sequence encodes CASSLVSSPYYGYTF.

The CDR3 region has the DNA TGTGCCAGCAGCTCTCGGGGGAACGAGCAGTACTTC. Residues: CASSSRGNEQYF. This sequence joins TRBV7-2 and TRBJ2-7; weak D call: TRBD2 (6 bases). The CDR3 contains 12 residues. Germline V gene lookup returns CDR1 SGHTA and CDR2 FQGNSA. Deletions cut 4 bases from V and 5 bases from J, with 9 bases between.

The rearrangement joins TRBV6-2 or TRBV6-3 to TRBJ2-1, with 9 positions matching TRBD2. CDR1 is MNHEY and CDR2 is SVGEGT in the germline V gene. This CDR3 has 18 residues. Trimming removed 5 bases from V and 10 bases from J; junction bases left unmatched: 21. Here the CDR3 reads CASSRRTPFGGGAEEQFF. In DNA, the CDR3 is TGTGCCAGCAGTCGCCGCACCCCGTTCGGCGGGGGGGCGGAGGAGCAGTTCTTC.

The V call is TRBV7-2, the J call TRBJ2-1, with D possibly matching TRBD2 (6 bases). Trimming stripped 1 base from V and 7 bases from J, with 11 bases between. This CDR3 is built from 14 residues. CDR1 is SGHTA and CDR2 is FQGNSA in the germline V gene. The CDR3: CASSLGTTKNEQFF. The CDR3 DNA reads as TGTGCCAGCAGCTTAGGGACTACGAAGAATGAGCAGTTCTTC.